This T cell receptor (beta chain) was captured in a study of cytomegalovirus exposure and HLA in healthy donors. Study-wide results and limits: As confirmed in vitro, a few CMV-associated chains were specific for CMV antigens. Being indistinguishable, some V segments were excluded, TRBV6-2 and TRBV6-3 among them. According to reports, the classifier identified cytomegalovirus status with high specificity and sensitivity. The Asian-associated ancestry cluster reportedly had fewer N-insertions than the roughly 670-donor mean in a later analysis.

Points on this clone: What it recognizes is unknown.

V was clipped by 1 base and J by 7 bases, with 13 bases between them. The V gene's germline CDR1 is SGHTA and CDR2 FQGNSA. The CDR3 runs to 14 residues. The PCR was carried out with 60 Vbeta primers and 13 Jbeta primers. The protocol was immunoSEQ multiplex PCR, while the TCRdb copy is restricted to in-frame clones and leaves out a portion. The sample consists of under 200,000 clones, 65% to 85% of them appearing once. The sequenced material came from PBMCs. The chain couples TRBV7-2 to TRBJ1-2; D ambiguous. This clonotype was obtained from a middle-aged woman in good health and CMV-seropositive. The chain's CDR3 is CASSLGADLGGYTF. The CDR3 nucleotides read TGTGCCAGCAGCTTAGGAGCGGACTTAGGTGGCTACACCTTC.